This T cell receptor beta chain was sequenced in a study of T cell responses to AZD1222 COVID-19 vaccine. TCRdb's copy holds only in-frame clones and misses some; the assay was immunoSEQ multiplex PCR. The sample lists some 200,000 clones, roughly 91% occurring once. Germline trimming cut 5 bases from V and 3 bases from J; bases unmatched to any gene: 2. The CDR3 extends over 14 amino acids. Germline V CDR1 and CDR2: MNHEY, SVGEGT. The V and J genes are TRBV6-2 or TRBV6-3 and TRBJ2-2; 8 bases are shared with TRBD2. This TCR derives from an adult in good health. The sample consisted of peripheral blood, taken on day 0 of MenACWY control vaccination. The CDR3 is CASSTGGYTGELFF. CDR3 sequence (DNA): TGTGCCAGCAGTACGGGGGGGTACACCGGGGAGCTGTTTTTT.